What follows are 28 T cell receptor beta chains derived from one specimen sequenced in a study of blood T cells in healthy people across ages. Together with a sample-barcoded 5' primer, a J-beta primer mix was included in a second PCR lasting about 6 to 11 cycles. TCRdb processed the 5' RACE reads anew with MiXCR; each CDR3 protein has one entry. The table lists 450,000 to 700,000 distinct CDR3 sequences, approximately 30% of them singletons. The sample taken for sequencing was blood. All receptors derive from a woman in her 70s in good health.

The genes are TRBV6-2 or TRBV6-3 and TRBJ2-6, with TRBD1 matching 9 bases. V lost 2 bases, J lost 2 bases, and 7 bases stayed unmatched. CDR3 length equals 18 residues. Germline V CDR1 and CDR2: MNHEY, SVGEGT. The CDR3 region is CASSYQLQGATGANVLTF. CDR3 DNA sequence: TGTGCCAGCAGTTACCAGCTACAGGGGGCAACTGGGGCCAACGTCCTGACTTTC.

This clonotype was seen at least ten times. CDR3 coding DNA: TGTGCCAGCAGCTTTGGTCCGGGACAGGGTAAAGAAAAACTGTTTTTT. This translates into CASSFGPGQGKEKLFF. The genes are TRBV7-2 and TRBJ1-4, with 9 nucleotides matching TRBD1. This CDR3 contains 16 residues. CDR1 SGHTA and CDR2 FQGNSA come from the germline V gene. Unmatched junction bases numbered 10, after V lost 3 bases and J lost 8 bases.

The chain couples TRBV5-1 to TRBJ2-1, with D perhaps TRBD2 (6 bases). The germline V and J ends were trimmed by 2 bases and 8 bases, with 11 bases remaining between them. Germline V gives CDR1 SGHRS, CDR2 YFSETQ. The CDR3 has 13 residues. The CDR3 nucleotides read TGCGCCAGCAGCTTAAGCGGGTGGGATGAGCAGTTCTTC. Protein product: CASSLSGWDEQFF.

This clonotype has more than one count but fewer than ten. The chain couples TRBV20-1 to TRBJ2-7; the D is unclear. V was clipped by 3 bases and J by 0 bases, with 9 bases between them. The CDR3 runs to 13 residues. Germline V gene lookup returns CDR1 DFQATT and CDR2 SNEGSKA (reference sequence). In DNA form, the CDR3 reads TGCAGTGCTAGGGAACCGGACTCCTACGAGCAGTACTTC. As protein: CSAREPDSYEQYF.

The V gene is TRBV7-9, the J gene TRBJ2-7; D unclear. Germline V gene lookup returns CDR1 SEHNR and CDR2 FQNEAQ (reference sequence). The V gene lost 1 base and the J gene lost 7 bases, with 11 bases spanning the gap. The CDR3 spans 13 residues. The CDR3 here is CASSLVPPREQYF. CDR3 sequence (DNA): TGTGCCAGCAGCTTAGTTCCACCGCGGGAGCAGTACTTC.

This clonotype was counted between two and nine times. V gene TRBV11-2 combines with J gene TRBJ1-4, with a weak D call TRBD1 (6 bases). This CDR3 contains 14 residues. V lost 5 bases to trimming and J lost 7 bases, with 14 bases between them. From germline, CDR1 is SGHAT and CDR2 FQNNGV. CDR3 residues: CASSLSRGIEKLFF. CDR3 DNA: TGTGCCAGCAGCCTCAGCAGGGGAATTGAAAAACTGTTTTTT.

The count of this clonotype is one. CDR3 coding DNA: TGTGCCAGCAGCCAGGACAGGGGGTTAGGTCAGCCCCAGCATTTT. It codes for CASSQDRGLGQPQHF. J is TRBJ1-5 and V is TRBV3-1, with 10 positions matching TRBD1. Germline V CDR1 and CDR2: LGHDT, YNNKEL (reference sequence). With 3 bases clipped from V and 6 bases from J, the junction kept 5 bases outside the gene matches. The CDR3 contains 15 residues.

V is TRBV4-3 and J is TRBJ2-2, with 9 bases that match TRBD2. V dropped 0 bases and J dropped 0; count of bases not matched to a gene: 5. This CDR3 is built from 18 residues. Germline V lookup: CDR1 LGHNA, CDR2 YSLEER. The CDR3 DNA sequence: TGCGCCAGCAGCCAAGATCCAGCGGGGGGCTCGAACACCGGGGAGCTGTTTTTT. This encodes CASSQDPAGGSNTGELFF.

In its sample, this clonotype was seen a few times. This chain connects TRBV5-5 to TRBJ2-2; D gene ambiguous. The CDR3 sequence is 14 residues long. CDR1 and CDR2 from the germline V gene are SGHKS and YYEKEE (reference sequence). Trimming removed 5 bases at V and 1 base at J, with 9 bases between. The DNA of the CDR3 is TGTGCCAGCAGTGCCCCGGGGAACACCGGGGAGCTGTTTTTT. Translation: CASSAPGNTGELFF. Combining the CDR3 with reference TRBV5-5 and TRBJ2-2 gives the whole variable domain DAGVTQSPTHLIKTRGQQVTLRCSPISGHKSVSWYQQVLGQGPQFIFQYYEKEERGRGNFPDRFSARQFPNYSSELNVNALLLGDSALYLCASSAPGNTGELFFGEGSRLTVL.

This chain uses TRBV20-1 with TRBJ1-2, with TRBD1 matching 7 bases. The CDR3 sequence is 12 residues long. Trimming took 5 bases from V and 6 from J; bases not matched to a gene: 6. Germline V lookup: CDR1 DFQATT, CDR2 SNEGSKA (reference sequence). CDR3 sequence (DNA): TGCAGTGCTTCAGGGGGGGCCCATGGCTACACCTTC. Protein: CSASGGAHGYTF.

In its sample, this clonotype was seen a few times. The rearrangement uses TRBV20-1 and TRBJ1-1, with 8 bases aligning to TRBD1. The V gene's germline CDR1 is DFQATT and CDR2 SNEGSKA (reference sequence). There are 12 residues in the CDR3. Trimming removed 3 bases from V and 11 bases from J; junction bases left unmatched: 8. The CDR3 DNA sequence: TGCAGTGCTAGTGGCCAGGGGGCCAGGGCTTTCTTT. The encoded protein is CSASGQGARAFF.

Only a few counts were recorded for this clonotype. The CDR3 is CASSLDLIYGYTF. In nucleotides, the CDR3 is TGTGCCAGCAGCTTAGACCTGATCTATGGCTACACCTTC. The rearrangement uses TRBV11-2 and TRBJ1-2; no definite D call. The CDR3 runs 13 residues. Germline CDR1 is SGHAT and CDR2 is FQNNGV. The V end was cut by 0 bases, the J end by 4 bases, with 6 bases between.

The V and J genes are TRBV7-2 and TRBJ2-5; TRBD1 agrees at 8 bases. In germline, CDR1 is SGHTA, CDR2 FQGNSA. This CDR3 is 16 amino acids long. J lost 5 bases, V lost 2 bases, and 10 bases had no gene match. The CDR3 DNA sequence: TGTGCCAGCAGCTTATCCAGGGCAGGGGGCCTGGAGACCCAGTACTTC. Protein product: CASSLSRAGGLETQYF.

This clonotype was counted between two and nine times. V gene TRBV4-3 combines with J gene TRBJ2-1, with TRBD1 matching 9 bases. V lost 3 bases to trimming and J lost 9 bases; unmatched junction nucleotides: 9. This CDR3 region has 15 residues. Germline CDR1 is LGHNA and CDR2 is YSLEER. The CDR3 bases are TGCGCCAGCAGCCACGAGAGCGGGACAGGGACTGAGCAGTTCTTC. Translated: CASSHESGTGTEQFF.

This chain joins TRBV20-1 and TRBJ2-2; TRBD1 might be the D (5 bases). Germline V gene data show CDR1 as DFQATT and CDR2 as SNEGSKA (reference sequence). The CDR3 has 15 residues. Trimming left V 2 bases short and J 2 bases short, with 12 bases between. DNA for the CDR3: TGCAGTGCTAGACATGGGGCCGTAAACACCGGGGAGCTGTTTTTT. Amino acids: CSARHGAVNTGELFF.

This clonotype was observed a handful of times. The CDR3 here is CASSGYPAGGVFSYEQYF. CDR3 bases: TGTGCCAGCAGTGGATACCCCGCCGGTGGGGTTTTCTCCTACGAGCAGTACTTC. The chain recombines TRBV6-1 with TRBJ2-7; D ambiguous. Between the trimmed V and J ends, which lost 4 bases and 0 bases, there was a span of 22 bases. In germline, CDR1 is MNHNS, CDR2 SASEGT. This CDR3 contains 18 residues.

This chain links TRBV18 with TRBJ2-4; the D gene is possibly TRBD1 (6 bases). V gave up 3 bases and J gave up 6 bases, with 18 bases separating them. The germline V gene encodes CDR1 KGHSH and CDR2 LQKENI. This CDR3 spans 16 amino acids. DNA for the CDR3: TGTGCCAGCTCACCCCAAAACAGGGCAGTCACAAACATTCAGTACTTC. Protein: CASSPQNRAVTNIQYF.

This clonotype was recorded a few times. The CDR3 reads CASSLRGGGPTTGVNTEAFF. Written as DNA, the CDR3 is TGTGCCAGCAGCTTAAGAGGGGGGGGACCGACGACGGGGGTGAACACTGAAGCTTTCTTT. The rearrangement joins TRBV7-3 to TRBJ1-1, with TRBD1 as a possible D gene (6 bases). The CDR3 is made up of 20 amino acids. V was pared by 1 base and J by 0 bases, with 24 bases between. Germline V gene sequence: CDR1 SGHTA, CDR2 FQGTGA.

This clonotype has just a few counts. The CDR3 DNA follows: TGTGCCAGCAGTTTGAATCCTCTTTACCAAGAGACCCAGTACTTC. It is translated as CASSLNPLYQETQYF. The V and J genes are TRBV12-3 or TRBV12-4 and TRBJ2-5; D remains unclear. The CDR3 has 15 amino acids. V was cut by 3 bases and J by 0 bases, with 11 bases left in between.

The gene calls are TRBV2 and TRBJ2-5; D is unclear. CDR1 SNHLY and CDR2 FYNNEI come from the germline V gene. Trimming took 9 bases from V and 2 from J, leaving 13 bases between them. The CDR3 consists of 13 residues. CDR3 protein: CASTARLQETQYF. The CDR3 DNA is TGTGCCAGTACTGCGCGGCTACAAGAGACCCAGTACTTC.

This rearrangement joins TRBV25-1 to TRBJ2-5; 8 bases are a match to TRBD1. The CDR3 has 17 amino acids. CDR1 is MGHDK, CDR2 SYGVNS, per germline. With 8 bases clipped from V and 5 bases from J, the junction kept 19 bases outside the gene matches. CDR3 region: CASSRTGQGNFWETQYF. The CDR3 nucleotides read TGTGCCAGCTCCCGCACAGGACAGGGTAATTTTTGGGAGACCCAGTACTTC.

There are a few counts of this clonotype. The CDR3 DNA follows: TGTGCCAGTACTGGGGCAGATACGCAGTATTTT. Protein: CASTGADTQYF. The chain carries TRBV19 and TRBJ2-3; D not resolved. The CDR3 consists of 11 residues. The V and J ends lost 7 bases and 4 bases respectively, with 6 bases between them. CDR1 is LNHDA and CDR2 is SQIVND in the germline V gene (reference sequence).

This clonotype has just a few counts. The genes are TRBV29-1 and TRBJ2-3; 11 positions agree with TRBD2. This CDR3 comprises 17 residues. Germline V gene lookup returns CDR1 SQVTM and CDR2 ANQGSEA. V was pared by 3 bases and J by 0 bases, with 8 bases of the junction left unmatched. This CDR3 is CSVEGRTSGGSTDTQYF. For the CDR3, the DNA is TGCAGCGTTGAGGGACGTACTAGCGGGGGAAGCACAGATACGCAGTATTTT.

The V call is TRBV4-2, the J call TRBJ2-7; TRBD2 agrees at 8 bases. Germline V gene lookup returns CDR1 LGHNA and CDR2 YNFKEQ. The CDR3 consists of 15 residues. V trimming: 6 bases; J trimming: 4 bases; junction bases outside the gene matches: 11. CDR3 sequence: CASSQTGGSPYEQYF. Here the CDR3 DNA reads TGTGCCAGCAGTCAAACGGGGGGGTCCCCATACGAGCAGTACTTC.

The chain recombines TRBV7-2 with TRBJ2-5, with D perhaps TRBD1 (5 bases). The CDR3 is 14 amino acids. The V and J ends lost 6 bases and 5 bases respectively, with 16 bases between them. Germline CDR1 SGHTA, CDR2 FQGNSA. In DNA, the CDR3 is TGTGCCAGCAGTTTTCAGGGTGGGATGGAGACCCAGTACTTC. Amino acids: CASSFQGGMETQYF.

J is TRBJ2-7 and V is TRBV2; D not resolved. Trimming removed 5 bases from V and 7 bases from J, with 9 bases in between. Germline lookup yields CDR1 SNHLY and CDR2 FYNNEI. CDR3 length equals 11 residues. This CDR3 reads CASSFSWEQYF. The CDR3 DNA reads as TGTGCCAGCAGTTTTAGTTGGGAGCAGTACTTC.

The chain links TRBV14 to TRBJ1-2, with 8 positions matching TRBD1. CDR3 length: 15 residues. V was pared by 0 bases and J by 6 bases, with 6 bases of the junction left unmatched. CDR1 SGHDN and CDR2 FVKESK come from the germline V gene. The CDR3 sequence is CASSQDLGTGHGYTF. The DNA of the CDR3 is TGTGCCAGCAGCCAAGATCTCGGGACAGGACATGGCTACACCTTC.

The chain links TRBV7-2 to TRBJ2-5; the D is unclear. Trimming shortened V by 8 bases and J by 0 bases, and 10 bases separated the two germline ends. This CDR3 is 13 amino acids long. CDR1 is SGHTA, CDR2 FQGNSA, per germline. The CDR3: CASALSYQETQYF. CDR3 in DNA: TGTGCCAGCGCCCTGTCGTACCAAGAGACCCAGTACTTC.